This T cell receptor beta chain was identified during a study of T cells in Graves' hyperthyroidism and ophthalmopathy. For the study at large: Peripheral blood collection took place at initial diagnosis, before any treatment.

This clonotype was seen more than once but under ten times. From germline, CDR1 is MNHNS and CDR2 SASEGT. Trimming cost V 5 bases and J 7 bases, with 15 bases left between them. The CDR3 runs 13 residues. Graves' hyperthyroidism was deemed stable given no ophthalmopathy progression within 18 months. Clinical symptoms, serum thyroxine, TRAb, thyroid ultrasound and orbital computed tomography informed diagnoses. Fresh peripheral blood, 9.5 to 10 ml of it, supplied the PBMCs. RNA transcripts yielded amplified TCR beta CDR3 regions. Using the HTBI primer set, a first-round RT-PCR was run on the TCR CDR3. TCRdb re-derived calls from the multiplex PCR reads in MiXCR, one entry per CDR3 protein. Found here are 300,000 or so distinct CDR3 sequences, 21% of them singletons; the top ten hold around half.

The chain combines TRBV6-1 with TRBJ2-7, with D perhaps matching TRBD1 (6 bases). Sequenced: blood. The TCR sequence derives from a woman aged 50 to 60 with Graves' hyperthyroidism. Written as DNA, the CDR3 is TGTGCCAGCAGTCAACCACAGGGAGCGGAGCAGTACTTC. This gives the protein CASSQPQGAEQYF.